The 30 T cell receptor beta chains listed next were all sequenced from one sample in a study of T cell responses to AZD1222 COVID-19 vaccine. Measured with immunoSEQ multiplex PCR; TCRdb has only the in-frame clones, and not every one. The data show some 170,000 clones, more than 85% seen once. The source material was peripheral blood, sampled 28 days after the second AZD1222 dose. The receptors stem from an adult who received the AZD1222 COVID-19 vaccine.

V and J are TRBV6-2 or TRBV6-3 and TRBJ1-1; unclear D gene. Trimming left V 6 bases short and J 3 bases short, with 11 bases between. The germline V gene has CDR1 MNHEY and CDR2 SVGEGT. This CDR3 contains 13 residues. Here the CDR3 DNA reads TGTGCCAGCAGGTACCGACTGGACACTGAAGCTTTCTTT. Its translation is CASRYRLDTEAFF.

The chain carries TRBV4-1 and TRBJ2-7; 9 nucleotides agree with TRBD1. From germline, CDR1 is MGHRA and CDR2 YSYEKL. The CDR3 is made up of 16 amino acids. With V trimmed by 3 bases and J by 3 bases, 9 bases remained unmatched. CDR3 sequence (DNA): TGCGCCAGCAGCCAGACCCTGACAGGGGGATACTACGAGCAGTACTTC. Translated: CASSQTLTGGYYEQYF.

This rearrangement joins TRBV7-2 to TRBJ1-1; D is unclear. The CDR3 length is 13 residues. CDR1 SGHTA and CDR2 FQGNSA come from the germline V gene. V lost 5 bases to trimming and J lost 6 bases, with 13 bases between them. The CDR3 DNA follows: TGTGCCAGCAGCGCGGGCCTTGACGCTGAAGCTTTCTTT. Its protein product is CASSAGLDAEAFF.

V gene TRBV7-6 combines with J gene TRBJ2-1, with 8 nucleotides matching TRBD2. CDR3 size: 18 residues. V shed 5 bases and J 2 bases; nucleotides not matched to a gene: 14. CDR1 is SGHVS and CDR2 is FNYEAQ in the germline V gene. CDR3 in amino acids: CASSRGGSGRGAYNEQFF. CDR3 in DNA: TGTGCCAGCAGCCGGGGTGGAAGCGGGAGAGGCGCCTACAATGAGCAGTTCTTC.

The chain joins TRBV5-1 to TRBJ2-7, with 7 nucleotides matching TRBD1. The J segment lost 2 bases and the V segment lost 6 bases, leaving 2 bases of the junction unmatched. The germline V gene encodes CDR1 SGHRS and CDR2 YFSETQ. CDR3 length: 12 amino acids. The CDR3 loop reads CASKGQAYEQYF. The CDR3 nucleotides are TGCGCCAGCAAAGGACAGGCCTACGAGCAGTACTTC.

The chain combines TRBV15 with TRBJ2-7, with 10 bases identical to TRBD2. Trimming cost V 1 base and J 4 bases; bases outside gene matches: 1. Per germline, CDR1 LNHNV and CDR2 YYDKDF (reference sequence). This CDR3 region has 14 residues. CDR3 coding DNA: TGTGCCACCAGCAGAGGGACTAGCGGATACGAGCAGTACTTC. This sequence encodes CATSRGTSGYEQYF.

The V gene is TRBV4-3, the J gene TRBJ2-2; D uncertain. The germline gives CDR1 LGHNA, CDR2 YSLEER. This CDR3 is 15 amino acids long. The ends were cut back, 1 base at V and 3 bases at J, with 9 bases in the middle. The CDR3 coding sequence is TGCGCCAGCAGCCAAGGATTACTGGACACCGGGGAGCTGTTTTTT. Its protein product is CASSQGLLDTGELFF.

In nucleotides, the CDR3 is TGTGCCAGCAGCCCGATCGACAGGGGGAGGAGAAGGGGTGGCTACACCTTC. Amino acids: CASSPIDRGRRRGGYTF. The J gene is TRBJ1-2, the V gene TRBV5-6; 9 positions agree with TRBD1. Unmatched junction bases numbered 17, after V lost 4 bases and J lost 7 bases. The CDR3 spans 17 residues. CDR1 and CDR2 from the germline V gene are SGHDT and YYEEEE.

The J gene is TRBJ2-1, the V gene TRBV4-1, with TRBD2 matching 7 bases. From germline, CDR1 is MGHRA and CDR2 YSYEKL. J gave up 0 bases and V 2 bases, and 4 bases lay outside the gene matches. This CDR3 spans 16 amino acids. In DNA form, the CDR3 reads TGCGCCAGCAGCCAATTCGGGGGGAGCTCCTACAATGAGCAGTTCTTC. It translates to CASSQFGGSSYNEQFF.

In nucleotides, the CDR3 is TGTGCCAGCTCACCACAACTAGCGGGCAACCAAGAGACCCAGTACTTC. Amino acid sequence: CASSPQLAGNQETQYF. The chain carries TRBV18 and TRBJ2-5; 9 bases match TRBD2. Per germline, CDR1 KGHSH and CDR2 LQKENI. Germline trimming cut 1 base from V and 0 bases from J; bases unmatched to any gene: 3. The CDR3 has 16 residues.

The gene calls are TRBV18 and TRBJ2-3; D remains unclear. The CDR3 is 12 amino acids. Germline V gene lookup returns CDR1 KGHSH and CDR2 LQKENI. Deletions cut 6 bases from V and 4 bases from J, with 8 bases between. The CDR3, as DNA: TGTGCCAGCTCTGGTTCCCCAGATACGCAGTATTTT. Translation: CASSGSPDTQYF.

This sequence joins TRBV4-1 and TRBJ1-3; D perhaps matches TRBD1 (6 bases). CDR1 MGHRA and CDR2 YSYEKL come from the germline V gene. V shed 1 base and J shed 3 bases, with 16 bases lying between them. CDR3 length equals 17 residues. The DNA of the CDR3 is TGCGCCAGCAGCCAAGGCGCTAACACAGGGTTTGGAAACACCATATATTTT. As protein: CASSQGANTGFGNTIYF.

This chain's CDR3 is CASSEDPGWREKLFF. CDR3 bases: TGTGCCAGCAGTGAAGATCCGGGGTGGAGGGAAAAACTGTTTTTT. The rearrangement links TRBV6-1 to TRBJ1-4; no firm D call. Germline CDR1 is MNHNS and CDR2 is SASEGT. The CDR3 extends over 15 amino acids. The V gene lost 1 base and the J gene lost 8 bases, with 14 bases spanning the gap.

The rearrangement uses TRBV2 and TRBJ2-7; the D gene is possibly TRBD2 (6 bases). Germline CDR1 is SNHLY and CDR2 is FYNNEI. Trimming shortened V by 4 bases and J by 0 bases, and 13 bases separated the two germline ends. The CDR3 is 15 amino acids. In nucleotides, the CDR3 is TGTGCCAGCAGTGCGTGGCGGGACTTCTCCTACGAGCAGTACTTC. Translation gives CASSAWRDFSYEQYF.

V is TRBV6-6 and J is TRBJ1-4; D may be TRBD1 (6 bases). This CDR3 has 15 amino acids. V was pared by 4 bases and J by 3 bases, with 12 bases between. Germline CDR1 is MNHNY and CDR2 is SVGAGI (reference sequence). CDR3 in amino acids: CASSSQGSPNEKLFF. The CDR3, as DNA: TGTGCCAGCAGTTCCCAGGGGAGCCCTAATGAAAAACTGTTTTTT.

The rearrangement uses TRBV5-1 and TRBJ1-2; D is ambiguous. The V end lost 0 bases, the J end lost 5 bases, and 11 bases lay between the germline ends. The germline V gene has CDR1 SGHRS and CDR2 YFSETQ. The length of the CDR3 is 14 residues. The CDR3 coding sequence is TGCGCCAGCAGCTTGGGAGGGATTGGATATGGCTACACCTTC. Translation: CASSLGGIGYGYTF.

V is TRBV6-5 and J is TRBJ2-3, with 12 positions matching TRBD2. Unmatched junction bases numbered 2, after V lost 4 bases and J lost 3 bases. This CDR3 has 15 amino acids. Germline loops: CDR1 MNHEY, CDR2 SVGAGI. CDR3 nucleotide sequence: TGTGCCAGCAGTTTTACTAGCGGGGGGACAGATACGCAGTATTTT. It yields the protein CASSFTSGGTDTQYF.

J is TRBJ2-3 and V is TRBV29-1; 14 nucleotides line up with TRBD2. After removal of 3 bases from V and 2 bases from J, the junction contained 4 bases not matched to a gene. Germline CDR1 and CDR2: SQVTM and ANQGSEA. The CDR3 runs to 16 residues. The CDR3 loop is CSVEPGLAGDTDTQYF. CDR3 bases: TGCAGCGTTGAGCCGGGACTAGCGGGGGACACAGATACGCAGTATTTT.

V is TRBV15 and J is TRBJ2-1; perhaps D is TRBD1 or TRBD2 (5 bases each). CDR3 size: 14 residues. V gave up 1 base and J gave up 8 bases, with 12 bases separating them. Germline assignment: CDR1 LNHNV and CDR2 YYDKDF (reference sequence). The CDR3 DNA follows: TGTGCCACCAGCAGAGGGGACCTGGAGCATGAGCAGTTCTTC. This translates into CATSRGDLEHEQFF.

This clone was detected only once. This chain links TRBV5-8 with TRBJ1-5; no clear D gene. Trimming removed 1 base from V and 3 bases from J, with 14 bases in between. Germline loops: CDR1 SGHTS, CDR2 YDEGEE. The CDR3 runs 16 residues. The CDR3 sequence is CASSLYGQRANQPQHF. CDR3 nucleotide sequence: TGTGCCAGCAGCTTGTATGGCCAAAGGGCCAATCAGCCCCAGCATTTT. Filled out from reference TRBV5-8 and TRBJ1-5, the complete variable domain reads EAGVTQSPTHLIKTRGQQATLRCSPISGHTSVYWYQQALGLGLQFLLWYDEGEERNRGNFPPRFSGRQFPNYSSELNVNALELEDSALYLCASSLYGQRANQPQHFGDGTRLSIL.

This clone was seen only once. The chain links TRBV19 to TRBJ2-1, with 9 bases fitting TRBD1. CDR3 length: 15 amino acids. Germline V gene sequence: CDR1 LNHDA, CDR2 SQIVND (reference sequence). V trimming: 9 bases; J trimming: 2 bases; junction bases outside the gene matches: 8. CDR3 region: CASLSGTGPYNEQFF. CDR3 bases: TGTGCCAGCCTATCCGGGACAGGGCCCTACAATGAGCAGTTCTTC.

The CDR3 is CASSLTGVSNQPQHF. As DNA, the CDR3 is TGTGCCAGCAGCCTGACAGGGGTCAGCAATCAGCCCCAGCATTTT. The genes are TRBV6-5 and TRBJ1-5; 8 bases match TRBD1. V lost 6 bases, J lost 1 base, and 5 bases stayed unmatched. Germline V gene data show CDR1 as MNHEY and CDR2 as SVGAGI. The CDR3 sequence is 15 residues long.

This chain connects TRBV10-3 to TRBJ1-1; TRBD1 matches at 7 bases. Germline lookup yields CDR1 ENHRY and CDR2 SYGVKD. The CDR3 length is 13 residues. V shed 5 bases and J 5 bases; nucleotides not matched to a gene: 5. CDR3 nucleotide sequence: TGTGCCATCAGTAGACAGGGTAGAACTGAAGCTTTCTTT. It is translated as CAISRQGRTEAFF.

The chain uses TRBV5-1 and TRBJ2-1; D not certain. Per the germline V gene, CDR1 is SGHRS and CDR2 is YFSETQ. This CDR3 spans 14 amino acids. V lost 1 base to trimming and J lost 5 bases, with 10 bases between them. CDR3 nucleotides: TGCGCCAGCAGCTTGCCGGGCGCACACAATGAGCAGTTCTTC. As protein: CASSLPGAHNEQFF.

The chain carries TRBV6-4 and TRBJ1-1; D not resolved. Germline CDR1 MRHNA, CDR2 SNTAGT. The V and J ends lost 4 bases and 0 bases respectively, with 18 bases between them. There are 17 residues in the CDR3. The CDR3 protein is CASSVRFEPKMNTEAFF. CDR3 bases: TGTGCCAGCAGTGTTAGGTTCGAACCCAAGATGAACACTGAAGCTTTCTTT.

The V call is TRBV19, the J call TRBJ2-2, with 8 positions matching TRBD2. Trimming removed 4 bases from V and 5 bases from J; junction bases left unmatched: 3. CDR1 LNHDA and CDR2 SQIVND come from the germline V gene (reference sequence). The CDR3 totals 14 residues. CDR3 in DNA: TGTGCCAGTAGTACGGGACTAGGGACCGGGGAGCTGTTTTTT. Protein product: CASSTGLGTGELFF.

The rearrangement links TRBV4-1 to TRBJ2-7, with 10 bases lining up with TRBD1. V lost 6 bases, J lost 1 base, and 3 bases stayed unmatched. This CDR3 comprises 14 residues. CDR1 MGHRA and CDR2 YSYEKL come from the germline V gene. The CDR3 DNA follows: TGCGCCAGCAGTCTGGACAGGGGGTCCTACGAGCAGTACTTC. The encoded protein is CASSLDRGSYEQYF.

V and J are TRBV30 and TRBJ2-7; D gene unclear. The V end lost 2 bases, the J end lost 3 bases, and 17 bases lay between the germline ends. The CDR3 contains 15 residues. Germline CDR1 and CDR2: GTSNPN and SVGIG (reference sequence). CDR3 DNA sequence: TGTGCCTGGAGTCAACGGGCCATAGGGAACTACGAGCAGTACTTC. It is translated as CAWSQRAIGNYEQYF.

The chain combines TRBV5-1 with TRBJ2-1, with D perhaps TRBD1 (6 bases). V lost 4 bases and J lost 9, with 17 bases in between. CDR1 SGHRS and CDR2 YFSETQ come from the germline V gene. The CDR3 is 14 amino acids. CDR3 sequence: CASSLPGQLAEQFF. The CDR3 DNA follows: TGCGCCAGCAGCCTTCCCGGACAGCTTGCTGAGCAGTTCTTC.

The chain uses TRBV27 and TRBJ1-2, with D possibly TRBD1 on 6 matching bases. The V gene lost 2 bases and the J gene lost 9 bases, with 13 bases spanning the gap. This CDR3 comprises 13 residues. Germline values: CDR1 MNHEY, CDR2 SMNVEV (reference sequence). CDR3 residues: CASSLVQGGSYTF. Written as DNA, the CDR3 is TGTGCCAGCAGTTTAGTACAGGGAGGTAGCTACACCTTC.